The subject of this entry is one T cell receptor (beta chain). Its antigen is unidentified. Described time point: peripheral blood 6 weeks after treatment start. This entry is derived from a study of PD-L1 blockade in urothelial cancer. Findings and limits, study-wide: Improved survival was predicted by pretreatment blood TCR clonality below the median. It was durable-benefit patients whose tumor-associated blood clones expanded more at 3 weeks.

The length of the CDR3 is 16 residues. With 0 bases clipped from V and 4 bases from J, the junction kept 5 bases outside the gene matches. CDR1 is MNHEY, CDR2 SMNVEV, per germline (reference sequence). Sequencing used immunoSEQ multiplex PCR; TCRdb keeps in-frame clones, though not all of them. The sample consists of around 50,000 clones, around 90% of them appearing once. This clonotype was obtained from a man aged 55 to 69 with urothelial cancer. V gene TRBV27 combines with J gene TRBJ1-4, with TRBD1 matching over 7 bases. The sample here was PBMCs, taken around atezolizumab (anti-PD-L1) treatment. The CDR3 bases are TGTGCCAGCAGTTTATCGGAAGGGGGCTTTAATGAAAAACTGTTTTTT. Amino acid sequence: CASSLSEGGFNEKLFF. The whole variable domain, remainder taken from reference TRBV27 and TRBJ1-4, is EAQVTQNPRYLITVTGKKLTVTCSQNMNHEYMSWYRQDPGLGLRQIYYSMNVEVTDKGDVPEGYKVSRKEKRNFPLILESPSPNQTSLYFCASSLSEGGFNEKLFFGSGTQLSVL.